This T cell receptor beta chain was identified during a study of metastatic and nonmetastatic thyroid tumors. About the study: Comparative analysis of repertoires was undertaken across blood and tumor or nodule tissue obtained from malignant and benign thyroid patients. The study, taken as a whole, reports: Malignant thyroid tumors reportedly exceeded benign nodules significantly in TCR beta diversity, with the difference appearing in blood and tumor.

This clone was seen repeatedly, ten times or more. No antigen is known for it. No patient received treatment before thyroid surgery. In the authors' workflow: Researchers built a distant-metastasis classifier for papillary thyroid cancer that drew on CDR3 differences across clinicopathological groups. TCRdb re-processed the PCR reads through MiXCR. TCRdb's processing, not the authors' own work, is the source of the V and J calls. The profile covers about 19,000 clones, with roughly 17% appearing a single time and approximately 17% taken by the ten largest. The CDR3 loop spans 13 amino acids. Trimming took 1 base from V and 1 from J, leaving 7 bases between them. The germline CDR1 and CDR2 sequences are GTSNPN and SVGIG (reference sequence).

This sequence joins TRBV30 and TRBJ2-5; maybe TRBD1 (5 bases). Sequences were obtained from blood. The TCR was taken from a male donor with papillary thyroid cancer or a benign thyroid nodule (not recorded which). Some clones in this sample may be carry-over from other donors' samples. The CDR3 loop is CAWSGTTQETQYF. CDR3 nucleotides: TGTGCCTGGAGTGGGACAACCCAAGAGACCCAGTACTTC. Complete variable domain (other parts from reference TRBV30 and TRBJ2-5): SQTIHQWPATLVQPVGSPLSLECTVEGTSNPNLYWYRQAAGRGLQLLFYSVGIGQISSEVPQNLSASRPQDRQFILSSKKLLLSDSGFYLCAWSGTTQETQYFGPGTRLLVL.